A single T cell receptor (beta chain) is shown here with its context. Its specificity is not known. This sample is part of a study of T cell responses to AZD1222 COVID-19 vaccine. Whole-study findings and limits: Spike-specific TCR breadth and depth went up after people got two AZD1222 doses. Clonal diversity was possibly underestimated, and white British individuals and females predominated among donors.

The data were produced by immunoSEQ multiplex PCR, yet TCRdb's version contains in-frame clones alone and is incomplete. The table records some 120,000 clones, 70% to 90% of them present only once. Germline values: CDR1 SGHNT, CDR2 YENEEA. V was clipped by 1 base and J by 4 bases, with 11 bases between them. The CDR3 has 15 amino acids. Sequenced here: peripheral blood, sampled on day 0 of MenACWY control vaccination. The gene calls are TRBV11-3 and TRBJ1-3; D not resolved. This sequence originates from an adult in good health. The CDR3 sequence: CASSLAGGGGNTIYF. The CDR3 DNA reads as TGTGCCAGCAGCTTAGCCGGAGGAGGAGGAAACACCATATATTTT.